The source of this TCR beta chain is a study of low-dose radiotherapy and immunotherapy resistance in tumors. Across the whole study: For Cohort 1, fractions of 0.5 Gy were given every 2 weeks, reaching 6.5 Gy overall. The schedule for Cohort 2 used 1 Gy per fraction every two weeks, which added up to 13 Gy over 26 weeks.

The time point is: after trial treatment. The treatment here: LDRT plus nivolumab, ipilimumab, low-dose cyclophosphamide and aspirin (RACIN trial). Patients qualified if they had advanced solid tumors that lacked tumor-infiltrating lymphocytes. TRAV- and TRBV-specific primers were used for first-strand cDNA, which covered alpha and beta chains. Using a constant-region primer together with a V-primer adapter, TCRs were subjected to around 22 PCR cycles of amplification. In TCRdb, the reads were re-called with MiXCR into one record per CDR3 protein. The table includes 65,000 to 95,000 distinct CDR3 sequences, around 17% detected once. There are many counts of this clonotype. This CDR3 is 15 amino acids long. The V gene's germline CDR1 is SGHRS and CDR2 YFSETQ. Trimming removed 7 bases from V and 4 bases from J, with 20 bases in between.

Sequenced here: PBMCs, sampled after low-dose radiotherapy plus immunotherapy. The rearrangement uses TRBV5-1 and TRBJ1-1; tentatively, D is TRBD1 (5 bases). This TCR was recovered from a male donor with prostate cancer. Written as DNA, the CDR3 is TGCGCCAGCGCCCCAGGGCACGGAGAAATCACTGAAGCTTTCTTT. Amino acid sequence: CASAPGHGEITEAFF.